The present entry profiles one T cell receptor (beta chain) with its context. Its antigen is undetermined. These data are taken from a study of T cells in Graves' hyperthyroidism and ophthalmopathy. The V gene lost 5 bases and the J gene lost 6 bases, with 10 bases spanning the gap. The CDR3 totals 13 residues. CDR1 is SGHTA, CDR2 FQGNSA, per germline. Study-level points and caveats: The model's output predicted ophthalmopathy at a median of roughly 6.9 months prior to onset.

TCR beta CDR3 region amplification was performed from RNA transcripts. The HTBI set primed first-round TCR CDR3 RT-PCR. From the multiplex PCR reads, TCRdb called clonotypes with MiXCR, one entry per CDR3 protein. Among 500,000 to 800,000 distinct CDR3 sequences, 45% were seen once, and the ten largest hold roughly 6.5%. This chain joins TRBV7-2 and TRBJ2-2, with TRBD2 as a possible D gene (5 bases). Material for sequencing was peripheral blood or thyroid tissue (not recorded which). The sequence came from an adult man with Graves' disease, either hyperthyroidism or ophthalmopathy (not recorded which). The CDR3 DNA follows: TGTGCCAGCAGCCGGGAAGCGGCCGGGGAGCTGTTTTTT. The encoded protein is CASSREAAGELFF.